This T cell receptor (beta chain) was captured in a study of T-cell memory formation after mild COVID-19. The study, taken as a whole, reports: A balance of CD4 and CD8 characterized clones contracting day 15 to 85, whereas later expanders leaned CD4+. Clones from the second wave (peaking day 37) had unconfirmed SARS-CoV-2 specificity. Among contracting clones, CD4+ were mainly CM/EM and CD8+ enriched in EMRA.

One entry per CDR3 protein, called by TCRdb with MiXCR from the 5' RACE reads. Altogether over 400,000 distinct CDR3 sequences are present, about a quarter being singletons, with the ten largest covering roughly 13%. A note on this clonotype: What it binds is not known.

The germline CDR1 and CDR2 sequences are SGHRS and YFSETQ. The V and J ends lost 4 bases and 3 bases, in that order; junction bases with no gene match: 2. The CDR3 has 15 amino acids. Sequencing was performed on PBMCs or a T cell subset sorted from them (not recorded which). The clonotype was recovered from an adult woman who had mild COVID-19 (a few samples of this study predate the infection). Cell type and time point are not known. The rearrangement uses TRBV5-1 and TRBJ2-2; TRBD2 matches 11 bases. The chain's CDR3 is CASSGTSGHTGELFF. The CDR3 bases are TGCGCCAGCAGCGGGACTAGCGGACACACCGGGGAGCTGTTTTTT. Supplemented by reference TRBV5-1 and TRBJ2-2, the full variable domain reads KAGVTQTPRYLIKTRGQQVTLSCSPISGHRSVSWYQQTPGQGLQFLFEYFSETQRNKGNFPGRFSGRQFSNSRSEMNVSTLELGDSALYLCASSGTSGHTGELFFGEGSRLTVL.